The sequence of this T cell receptor beta chain was determined in a study of cytomegalovirus exposure and HLA in healthy donors. Study findings and constraints: Most TCR sequences were rare, but some public TCRs occurred in many donors. It was 160 or so TCR beta chains that were listed as cytomegalovirus-associated. Common viral pathogens (according to a later analysis) appeared linked to several of the most significant clusters.

PCR involved 60 Vbeta and 13 Jbeta primers. TCRdb's table, derived via immunoSEQ multiplex PCR, lists solely in-frame clones and lacks some. The sample lists approximately 100,000 clones, around 72% seen once, with 12% to 15% in the top ten. The CDR3 spans 16 residues. Looked up from germline, CDR1 is ENHRY and CDR2 is SYGVKD. V lost 7 bases, J lost 3 bases, and 19 bases lay in between. The sample holds a few counts of this clone. The antigen is unknown. Specimen: PBMCs. This TCR came from a male donor in good health and CMV-seropositive. The chain joins TRBV10-3 to TRBJ2-1, with D possibly being TRBD1 (6 bases). This chain's CDR3 is CAITLTGSGDYNEQFF. The CDR3 DNA reads as TGTGCCATCACCCTCACAGGGTCTGGAGACTACAATGAGCAGTTCTTC.